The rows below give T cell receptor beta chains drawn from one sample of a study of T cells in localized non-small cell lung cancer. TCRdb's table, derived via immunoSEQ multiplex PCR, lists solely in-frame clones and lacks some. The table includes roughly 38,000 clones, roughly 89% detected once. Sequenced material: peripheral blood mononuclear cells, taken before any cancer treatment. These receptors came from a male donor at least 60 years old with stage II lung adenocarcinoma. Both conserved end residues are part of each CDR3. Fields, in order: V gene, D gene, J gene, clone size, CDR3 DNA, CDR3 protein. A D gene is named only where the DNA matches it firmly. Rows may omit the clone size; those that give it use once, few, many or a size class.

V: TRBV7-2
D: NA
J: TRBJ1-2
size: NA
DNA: TGTGCCAGCAGCTTAGACGGACCTACATCCCGTGGCTACACCTTC
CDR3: CASSLDGPTSRGYTF

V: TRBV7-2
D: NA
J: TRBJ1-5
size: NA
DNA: TGTGCCAGCAGCTTAGGGGACATCTATCAGCCCCAGCATTTT
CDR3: CASSLGDIYQPQHF

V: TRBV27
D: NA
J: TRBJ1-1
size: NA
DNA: TGTGCCAGCAGTCCCTTAGGGGGGAGCACTGAAGCTTTCTTT
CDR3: CASSPLGGSTEAFF

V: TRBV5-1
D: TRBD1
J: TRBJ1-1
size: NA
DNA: TGCGCCAGCTCCCGACAGGGTATAGGCACTGAAGCTTTCTTT
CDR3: CASSRQGIGTEAFF

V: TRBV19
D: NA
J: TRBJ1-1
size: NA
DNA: TGTGCCAGTAGTATCCAGCCAAACACTGAAGCTTTCTTT
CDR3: CASSIQPNTEAFF

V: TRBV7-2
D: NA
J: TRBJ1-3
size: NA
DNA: TGTGCCAGCAGCTTAGGACCGGCTCACTCTGGAAACACCATATATTTT
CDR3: CASSLGPAHSGNTIYF

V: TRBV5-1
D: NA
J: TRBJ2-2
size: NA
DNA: TGCGCCAGCAGCTTGTTGGAGGGGGTCCCCGGGGAGCTGTTTTTT
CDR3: CASSLLEGVPGELFF

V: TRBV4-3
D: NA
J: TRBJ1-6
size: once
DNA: TGCGCCAGCAGCCAAGTTGGGGGCAGTGTCAATTCACCCCTCCACTTT
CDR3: CASSQVGGSVNSPLHF

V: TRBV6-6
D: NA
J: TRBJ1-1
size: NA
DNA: TGTGCCAGCAGGGACAGAGGGAACACTGAAGCTTTCTTT
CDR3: CASRDRGNTEAFF

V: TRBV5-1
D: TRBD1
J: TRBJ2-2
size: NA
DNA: TGCGCCGGCAGCTTGGGACAGCGTAATCCAGGCGGGGAGCTGTTTTTT
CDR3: CAGSLGQRNPGGELFF

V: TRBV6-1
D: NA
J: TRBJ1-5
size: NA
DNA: TGTGCCAGCAGTGTATCAAGGGGCAATCAGCCCCAGCATTTT
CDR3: CASSVSRGNQPQHF

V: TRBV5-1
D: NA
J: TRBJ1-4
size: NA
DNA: TGCGCCAGCAGGGCAACAAATGAAAAACTGTTTTTT
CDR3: CASRATNEKLFF

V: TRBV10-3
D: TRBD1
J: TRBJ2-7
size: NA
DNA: TGTGCCATCAGTGGTTCCCTTGGACAGGGACAGTGGGGCGAGCAGTACTTC
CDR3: CAISGSLGQGQWGEQYF

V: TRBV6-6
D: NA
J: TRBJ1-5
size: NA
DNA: TGTGCCAGCAGTTACGTCTCAAGGGTGTACGTTCAGCCCCAGCATTTT
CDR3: CASSYVSRVYVQPQHF

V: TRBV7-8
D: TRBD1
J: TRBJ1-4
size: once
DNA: TGTGCCAGCAGCGCTTCCGGGACAGCTAATGAAAAACTGTTTTTT
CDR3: CASSASGTANEKLFF

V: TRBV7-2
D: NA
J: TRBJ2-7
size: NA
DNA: TGTGCCAGCAGCCCAGAGGTCGGGTTCTACGAGCAGTACTTC
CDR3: CASSPEVGFYEQYF

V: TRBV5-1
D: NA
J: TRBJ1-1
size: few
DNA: TGCGCCAGCAGCTTGATCGGGGATTCGAACACTGAAGCTTTCTTT
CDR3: CASSLIGDSNTEAFF

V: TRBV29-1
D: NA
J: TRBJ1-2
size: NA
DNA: TGCAGCGTTGCGGGCGACAGTTCTAACTATGGCTACACCTTC
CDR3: CSVAGDSSNYGYTF

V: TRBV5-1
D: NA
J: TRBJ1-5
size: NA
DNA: TGCGCCAGCAGCTTTGAGGGCAGGAATCAGCCCCAGCATTTT
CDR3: CASSFEGRNQPQHF

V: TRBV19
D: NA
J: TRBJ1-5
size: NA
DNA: TGTGCCAGTAGTATTTTGACGTACAATCAGCCCCAGCATTTT
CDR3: CASSILTYNQPQHF

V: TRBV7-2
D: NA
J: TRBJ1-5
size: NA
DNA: TGTGCCAGCAGCTCGGGGCAGGGCTCACATAGCAATCAGCCCCAGCATTTT
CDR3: CASSSGQGSHSNQPQHF

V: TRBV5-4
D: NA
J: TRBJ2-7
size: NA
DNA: TGTGCCAGCAGCTTGGAGCGGCACCCCTACGAGCAGTACTTC
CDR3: CASSLERHPYEQYF

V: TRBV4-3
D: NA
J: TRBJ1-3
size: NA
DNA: TGCGCCAGCAGCCAACCCCTTAGGGACCCTGGAAACACCATATATTTT
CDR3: CASSQPLRDPGNTIYF

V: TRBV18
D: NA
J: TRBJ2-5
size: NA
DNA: TGTGCCAGCTCACCACCCCAGGACTTCGGAGAGACCCAGTACTTC
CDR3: CASSPPQDFGETQYF

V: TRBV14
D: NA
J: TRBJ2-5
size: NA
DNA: TGTGCCAGCAGCCAAGAGGATCAAGAGACCCAGTACTTC
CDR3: CASSQEDQETQYF

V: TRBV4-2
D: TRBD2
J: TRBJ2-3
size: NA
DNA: TGTGCCAGCAGCCTCCTATCGAGCGGGAGGGCACCAGATACGCAGTATTTT
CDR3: CASSLLSSGRAPDTQYF

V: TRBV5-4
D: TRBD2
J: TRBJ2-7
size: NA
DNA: TGTGCCAGCAGCATGGGACTAGCGAGGACCTACGAGCAGTACTTC
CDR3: CASSMGLARTYEQYF

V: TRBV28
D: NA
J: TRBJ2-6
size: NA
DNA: TGTGCCAGCAGTTTAATGGTCAGGGGATCAACTGGGGCCAACGTCCTGACTTTC
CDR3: CASSLMVRGSTGANVLTF

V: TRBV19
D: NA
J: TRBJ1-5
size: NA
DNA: TGTGCCAGTAGTATGGGGGGGGAACAGCCCCAGCATTTT
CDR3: CASSMGGEQPQHF

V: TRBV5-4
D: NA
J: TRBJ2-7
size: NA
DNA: TGTGCCAGCAGCTTGGAGGACAGCTACGAGCAGTACTTC
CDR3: CASSLEDSYEQYF

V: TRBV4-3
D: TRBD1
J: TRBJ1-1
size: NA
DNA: TGCGCCAGCAGCCAGGTCGGGACAGGGGGAGGACGCACTGAAGCTTTCTTT
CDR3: CASSQVGTGGGRTEAFF

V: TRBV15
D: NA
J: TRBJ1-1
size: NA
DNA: TGTGCCACCAGCAGAGGGGGGAAATCTGAAGCTTTCTTT
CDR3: CATSRGGKSEAFF

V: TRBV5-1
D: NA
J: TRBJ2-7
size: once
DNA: TGCGCCAGCGCGGAGTCCTACGAGCAGTACTTC
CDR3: CASAESYEQYF

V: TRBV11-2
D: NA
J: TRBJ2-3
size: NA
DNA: TGTGCCAGCAGCCCAAGGGGTAAGGTCACAGATACGCAGTATTTT
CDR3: CASSPRGKVTDTQYF

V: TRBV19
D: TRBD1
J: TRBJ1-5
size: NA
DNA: TGTGCCAGTACCCCTAGGACAGGGAAGGATCAGCCCCAGCATTTT
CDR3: CASTPRTGKDQPQHF

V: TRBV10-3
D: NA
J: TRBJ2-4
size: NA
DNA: TGTGCCATCAGTGAACCGTCGAGGTCTAACATTCAGTACTTC
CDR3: CAISEPSRSNIQYF

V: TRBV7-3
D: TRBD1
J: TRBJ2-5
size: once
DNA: TGTGCCAGCAGCCTGAGGGGGCGCGGAGAGACCCAGTACTTC
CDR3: CASSLRGRGETQYF

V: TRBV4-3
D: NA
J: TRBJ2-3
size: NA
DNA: TGCGCCAGCAGCCAACAGGGCACAGATACGCAGTATTTT
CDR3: CASSQQGTDTQYF

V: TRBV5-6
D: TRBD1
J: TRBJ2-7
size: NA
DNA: TGTGCCAGCAGCAAGTCCTTCCTTGGGACAGGTACCTCCTACGAGCAGTACTTC
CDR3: CASSKSFLGTGTSYEQYF

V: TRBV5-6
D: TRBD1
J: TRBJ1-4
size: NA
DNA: TGTGCCAGCGCGACCACAGGGGGCGGAGATGAAAAACTGTTTTTT
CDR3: CASATTGGGDEKLFF

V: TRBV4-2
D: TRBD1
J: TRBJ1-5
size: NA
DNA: TGTGCCAGCAGCCAAGAGACAGGGTCGGAACAGCCCCAGCATTTT
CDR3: CASSQETGSEQPQHF